This note documents a single TCR beta chain sequence. The record originates from a study of lymphopenia after photon versus proton radiotherapy. Assay: immunoSEQ multiplex PCR; the TCRdb copy retains only in-frame clones and omits some. The sample records about 3,800 clones, about three quarters being singletons. CDR1 and CDR2 (germline): MGHRA, YSYEKL. The CDR3 has 15 amino acids. Trimming took off 0 bases at V and 3 bases at J, with 9 bases between the two ends. This receptor was taken from a man older than 75 with esophageal cancer. V usage is TRBV4-1 and J usage is TRBJ1-5; D gene uncertain. The sample was peripheral blood, taken from a patient treated with proton-based radiotherapy. CDR3 region: CASSQDSSANQPQHF. In DNA, the CDR3 is TGCGCCAGCAGCCAAGACAGTTCGGCCAATCAGCCCCAGCATTTT.